Listed below are T cell receptor beta chains from one sample, sequenced in a study of T cell responses to AZD1222 COVID-19 vaccine. Here immunoSEQ multiplex PCR was the method, and the copy in TCRdb shows in-frame clones only, minus some. Of over 130,000 clones listed, roughly 90% are singletons. The specimen was peripheral blood, collected 28 days after the second AZD1222 dose. These receptors all stem from an adult who received the AZD1222 COVID-19 vaccine. Both conserved end residues are trimmed from each CDR3. D genes are given only for firm matches. Clone size is stated in some rows and not others, as once, few, many or a class when expanded.

>TRBJ2-7|13|NA|TRBV19|NA
ASSLAPTAPHEQY
>TRBJ1-2|14|TRBD1|TRBV2|NA
ASSLDRARPNYGYT
>TRBJ1-1|16|TRBD1|TRBV10-2|NA
ASSESKAGGFLGTEAF
>TRBJ2-1|13|TRBD1|TRBV6-5|NA
ASSYWTGGNNEQF
>TRBJ1-1|11|NA|TRBV4-3|NA
ASSQAAGTEAF
>TRBJ1-5|12|NA|TRBV5-8|NA
ASSLIGEGGPQH
>TRBJ2-1|13|TRBD1|TRBV10-2|NA
ASRAPAGGIDEQF
>TRBJ2-3|17|TRBD2|TRBV7-2|NA
ASSPSLAGLALSTDTQY
>TRBJ1-2|10|NA|TRBV2|NA
ASSERGLGYT
>TRBJ2-5|13|NA|TRBV11-3|once
ASSKGGASRETQY
>TRBJ2-5|14|NA|TRBV4-3|NA
ASSQDGPGSGETQY
>TRBJ2-1|13|TRBD1|TRBV2|once
ASSTGTGRPDEQF
>TRBJ2-1|15|NA|TRBV9|NA
ASSVAPAGSGYNEQF
>TRBJ2-7|12|NA|TRBV6-1|NA
ASSEGATFYEQY
>TRBJ2-5|11|TRBD1|TRBV6-5|NA
ASSRRGMETQY
>TRBJ2-3|10|NA|TRBV28|NA
ASSFRRDTQY
>TRBJ2-3|14|TRBD2|TRBV20-1|NA
SASGLAGARTDTQY
>TRBJ1-1|13|NA|TRBV7-3|NA
ASSLMRAARTEAF
>TRBJ1-5|14|NA|TRBV28|NA
ASSLDSTSLNQPQH